This TCR beta chain was captured by sequencing in a study of Graves' ophthalmopathy and Graves' hyperthyroidism. All donors with ophthalmopathy were recorded as having moderate-to-severe activity, CAS ≥3, NOSPECS ≥4 and a duration under 3 months. This clonotype was detected many times. The V gene end was trimmed by 1 base and the J gene end by 6 bases; junction bases not matched to a gene: 11. Germline CDR1 SGHTS, CDR2 YDEGEE. CDR3 length: 16 residues. TCR beta CDR3 regions were amplified from RNA transcripts. Second-round multiplex PCR came after first-round RT-PCR with HTBI primers. TCRdb re-analysed the multiplex PCR reads in MiXCR, keeping a single row per CDR3 protein. The table includes 500,000 to 800,000 distinct CDR3 sequences, 35% to 45% detected once.

V and J are TRBV5-8 and TRBJ1-2, with 8 bases aligning to TRBD1. This clonotype was obtained from an adult man with Graves' ophthalmopathy. The source material was peripheral blood. CDR3 DNA: TGTGCCAGCAGCTTGTGGGACAGGATCGAAACGGATGGCTACACCTTC. It codes for CASSLWDRIETDGYTF.